This entry lists 3 T cell receptor beta chains sequenced from one sample in a study of T cell changes during pregnancy in multiple sclerosis. The protocol was immunoSEQ multiplex PCR, while the TCRdb copy is restricted to in-frame clones and leaves out a portion. In the table there are 85,000 to 130,000 clones, around 93% of which are singletons. The sample consisted of peripheral blood, taken after pregnancy. These TCRs come from a female donor with multiple sclerosis, enrolled in a pregnancy study.

The chain is built from TRBV11-2 and TRBJ1-1; D is unclear. The germline CDR1 and CDR2 sequences are SGHAT and FQNNGV. The CDR3 consists of 14 residues. Trimming cost V 4 bases and J 5 bases, with 14 bases left between them. This CDR3 reads CASSSLVSRTEAFF. The CDR3 DNA reads TGTGCCAGCAGCTCCCTGGTCTCGAGGACTGAAGCTTTCTTT.

The chain carries TRBV5-1 and TRBJ2-2; weak D call: TRBD1 (5 bases). The CDR3 runs 14 residues. CDR1 SGHRS and CDR2 YFSETQ come from the germline V gene. V was trimmed by 1 base and J by 4 bases, leaving 8 bases between them. The CDR3 loop reads CASSLLGRTGELFF. CDR3 in DNA: TGCGCCAGCAGCTTGTTGGGGCGCACCGGGGAGCTGTTTTTT. Combining the CDR3 with reference TRBV5-1 and TRBJ2-2 gives the whole variable domain KAGVTQTPRYLIKTRGQQVTLSCSPISGHRSVSWYQQTPGQGLQFLFEYFSETQRNKGNFPGRFSGRQFSNSRSEMNVSTLELGDSALYLCASSLLGRTGELFFGEGSRLTVL.

The V and J genes are TRBV6-5 and TRBJ2-4; no definite D call. This CDR3 has 14 amino acids. Germline lookup yields CDR1 MNHEY and CDR2 SVGAGI. V was clipped by 6 bases and J by 3 bases, with 12 bases between them. The CDR3 spells CASRSSGVKNIQYF. CDR3 coding DNA: TGTGCCAGCAGATCTTCAGGTGTCAAAAACATTCAGTACTTC.